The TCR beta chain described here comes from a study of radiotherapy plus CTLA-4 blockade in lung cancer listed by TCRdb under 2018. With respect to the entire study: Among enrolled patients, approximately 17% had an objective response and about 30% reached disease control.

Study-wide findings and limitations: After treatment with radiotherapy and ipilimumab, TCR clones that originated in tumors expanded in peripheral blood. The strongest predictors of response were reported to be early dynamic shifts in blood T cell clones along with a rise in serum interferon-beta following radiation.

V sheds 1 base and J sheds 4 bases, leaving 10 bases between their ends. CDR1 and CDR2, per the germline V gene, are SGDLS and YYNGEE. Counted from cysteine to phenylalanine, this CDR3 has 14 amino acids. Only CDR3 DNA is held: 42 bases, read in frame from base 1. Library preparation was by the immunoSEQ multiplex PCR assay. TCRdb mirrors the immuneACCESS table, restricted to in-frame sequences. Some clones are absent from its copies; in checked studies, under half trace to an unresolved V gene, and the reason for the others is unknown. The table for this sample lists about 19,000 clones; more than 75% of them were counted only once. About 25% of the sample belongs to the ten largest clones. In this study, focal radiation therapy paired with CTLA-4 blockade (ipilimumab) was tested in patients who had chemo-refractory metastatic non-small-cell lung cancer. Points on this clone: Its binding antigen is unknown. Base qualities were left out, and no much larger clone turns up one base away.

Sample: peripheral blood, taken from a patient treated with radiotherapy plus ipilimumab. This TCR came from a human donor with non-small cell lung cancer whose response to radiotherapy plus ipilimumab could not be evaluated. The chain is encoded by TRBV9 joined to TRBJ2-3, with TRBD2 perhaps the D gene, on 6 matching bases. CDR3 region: CASSVWGVADTQYF. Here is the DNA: TGTGCCAGCAGCGTATGGGGGGTTGCAGATACGCAGTATTTT.